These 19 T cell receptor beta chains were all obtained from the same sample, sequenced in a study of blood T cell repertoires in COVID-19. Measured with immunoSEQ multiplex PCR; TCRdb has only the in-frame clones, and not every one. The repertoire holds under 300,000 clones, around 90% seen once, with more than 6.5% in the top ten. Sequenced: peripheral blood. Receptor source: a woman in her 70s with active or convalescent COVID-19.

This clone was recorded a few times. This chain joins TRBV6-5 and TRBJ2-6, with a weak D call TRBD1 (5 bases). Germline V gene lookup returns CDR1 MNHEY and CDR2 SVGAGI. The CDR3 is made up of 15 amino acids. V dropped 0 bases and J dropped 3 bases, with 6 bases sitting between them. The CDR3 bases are TGTGCCAGCAGTTACTCGACAGATGGGGCCAACGTCCTGACTTTC. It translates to CASSYSTDGANVLTF.

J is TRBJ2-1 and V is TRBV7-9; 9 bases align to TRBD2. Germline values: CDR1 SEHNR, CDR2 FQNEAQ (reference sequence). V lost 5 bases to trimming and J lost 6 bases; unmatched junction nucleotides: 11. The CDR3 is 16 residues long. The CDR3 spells CASSLPGAGGLNEQFF. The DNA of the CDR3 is TGTGCCAGCAGCCTCCCCGGGGCGGGGGGGCTCAATGAGCAGTTCTTC.

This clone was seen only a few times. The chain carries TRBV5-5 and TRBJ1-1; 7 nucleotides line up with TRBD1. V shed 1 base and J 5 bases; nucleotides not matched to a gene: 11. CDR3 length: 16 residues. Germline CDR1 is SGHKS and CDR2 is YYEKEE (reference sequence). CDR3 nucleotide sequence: TGTGCCAGCAGCTTGTCATGGGACAGCTTTTTGACTGAAGCTTTCTTT. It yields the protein CASSLSWDSFLTEAFF.

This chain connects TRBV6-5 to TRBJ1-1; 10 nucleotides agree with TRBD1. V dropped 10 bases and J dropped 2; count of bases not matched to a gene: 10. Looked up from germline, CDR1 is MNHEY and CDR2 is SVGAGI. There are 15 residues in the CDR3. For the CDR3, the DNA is TGTGCCACAAACGACAGGGGGCTTGGTAACACTGAAGCTTTCTTT. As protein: CATNDRGLGNTEAFF.

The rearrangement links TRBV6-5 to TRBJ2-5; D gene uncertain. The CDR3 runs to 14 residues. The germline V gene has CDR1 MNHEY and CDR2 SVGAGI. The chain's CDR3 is CVSRVSRDSETQYF. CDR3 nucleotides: TGTGTGTCTCGTGTGTCAAGAGATTCGGAGACCCAGTACTTC.

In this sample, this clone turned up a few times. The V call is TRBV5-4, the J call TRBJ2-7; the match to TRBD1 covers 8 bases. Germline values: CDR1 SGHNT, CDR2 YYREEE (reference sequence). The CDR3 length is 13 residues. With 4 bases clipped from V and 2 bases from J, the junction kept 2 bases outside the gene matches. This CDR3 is CASSLDRAYEQYF. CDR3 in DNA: TGTGCCAGCAGCCTGGACAGGGCCTACGAGCAGTACTTC.

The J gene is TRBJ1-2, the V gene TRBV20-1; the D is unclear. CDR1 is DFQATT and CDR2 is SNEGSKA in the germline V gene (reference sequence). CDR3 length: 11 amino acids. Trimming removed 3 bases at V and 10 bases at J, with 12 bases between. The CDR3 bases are TGCAGTGCTAGCGAGGGTTTCGACTACACCTTC. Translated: CSASEGFDYTF.

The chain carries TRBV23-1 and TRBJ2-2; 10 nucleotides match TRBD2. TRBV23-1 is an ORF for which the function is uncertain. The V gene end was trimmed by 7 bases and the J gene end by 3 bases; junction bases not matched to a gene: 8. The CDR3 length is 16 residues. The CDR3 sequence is CASTQRLAGDTGELFF. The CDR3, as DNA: TGCGCCAGCACCCAAAGGCTAGCGGGGGACACCGGGGAGCTGTTTTTT.

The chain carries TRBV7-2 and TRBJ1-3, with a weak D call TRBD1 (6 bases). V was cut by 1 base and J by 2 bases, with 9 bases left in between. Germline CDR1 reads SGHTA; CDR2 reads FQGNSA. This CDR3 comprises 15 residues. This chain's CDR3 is CASSLGGGAGNTIYF. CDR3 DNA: TGTGCCAGCAGCTTAGGAGGGGGTGCTGGAAACACCATATATTTT.

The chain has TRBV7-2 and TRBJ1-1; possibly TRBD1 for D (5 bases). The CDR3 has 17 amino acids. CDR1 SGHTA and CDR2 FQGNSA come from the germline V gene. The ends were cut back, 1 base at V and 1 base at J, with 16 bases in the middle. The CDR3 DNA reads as TGTGCCAGCAGCTTAGGGATCACGAGGGGAGGGAACACTGAAGCTTTCTTT. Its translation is CASSLGITRGGNTEAFF.

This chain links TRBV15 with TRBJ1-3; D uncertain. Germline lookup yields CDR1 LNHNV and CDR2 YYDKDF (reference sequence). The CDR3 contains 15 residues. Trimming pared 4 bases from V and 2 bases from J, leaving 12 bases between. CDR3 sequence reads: CATSTPRGAGNTIYF. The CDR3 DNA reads TGTGCCACCAGCACTCCCCGAGGTGCTGGAAACACCATATATTTT.

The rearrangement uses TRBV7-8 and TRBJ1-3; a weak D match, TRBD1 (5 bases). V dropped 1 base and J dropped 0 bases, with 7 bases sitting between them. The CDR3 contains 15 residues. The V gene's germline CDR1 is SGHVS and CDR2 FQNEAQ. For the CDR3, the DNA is TGTGCCAGCAGCTTAGACAGGCCCTCTGGAAACACCATATATTTT. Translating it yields CASSLDRPSGNTIYF.

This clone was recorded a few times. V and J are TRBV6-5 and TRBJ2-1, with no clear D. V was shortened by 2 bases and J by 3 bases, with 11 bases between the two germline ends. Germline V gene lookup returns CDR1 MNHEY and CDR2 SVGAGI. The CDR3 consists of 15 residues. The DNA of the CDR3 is TGTGCCAGCAGTTACGAGCGAAAGGACTACAATGAGCAGTTCTTC. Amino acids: CASSYERKDYNEQFF.

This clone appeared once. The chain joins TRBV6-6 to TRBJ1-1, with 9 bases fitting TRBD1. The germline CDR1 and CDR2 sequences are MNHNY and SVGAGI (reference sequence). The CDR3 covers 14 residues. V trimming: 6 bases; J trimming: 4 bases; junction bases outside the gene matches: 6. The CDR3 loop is CASRDTGGSTEAFF. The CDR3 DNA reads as TGTGCCAGCAGAGATACAGGGGGCAGCACTGAAGCTTTCTTT.

The chain's CDR3 is CASSSRDTYNEQFF. The CDR3 nucleotides read TGTGCCAGCAGCTCCCGGGACACCTACAATGAGCAGTTCTTC. This chain joins TRBV11-3 and TRBJ2-1, with a weak D call TRBD1 (6 bases). Germline V gene lookup returns CDR1 SGHNT and CDR2 YENEEA. This CDR3 region has 14 residues. V lost 4 bases to trimming and J lost 2 bases, with 9 bases between them.

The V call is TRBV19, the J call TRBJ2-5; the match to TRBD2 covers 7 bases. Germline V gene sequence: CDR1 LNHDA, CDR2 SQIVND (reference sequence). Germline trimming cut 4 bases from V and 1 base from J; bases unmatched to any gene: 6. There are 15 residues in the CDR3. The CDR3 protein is CASSSGTGGQETQYF. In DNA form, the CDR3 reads TGTGCCAGTAGTAGTGGGACGGGGGGCCAAGAGACCCAGTACTTC.

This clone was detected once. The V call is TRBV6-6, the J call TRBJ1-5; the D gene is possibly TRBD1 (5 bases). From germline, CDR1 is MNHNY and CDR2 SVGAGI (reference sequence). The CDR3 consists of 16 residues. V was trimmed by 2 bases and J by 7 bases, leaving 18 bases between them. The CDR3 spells CASSYPRVGVGQPQHF. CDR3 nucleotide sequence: TGTGCCAGCAGTTACCCACGAGTAGGGGTAGGACAGCCCCAGCATTTT.

Here the CDR3 reads CASSLDRLRNTIYF. The DNA of the CDR3 is TGTGCCAGCAGCTTGGACAGGTTAAGAAACACCATATATTTT. The genes are TRBV2 and TRBJ1-3, with 7 bases fitting TRBD1. Germline V gene sequence: CDR1 SNHLY, CDR2 FYNNEI. The V gene end was trimmed by 6 bases and the J gene end by 5 bases; junction bases not matched to a gene: 7. This CDR3 region has 14 residues.

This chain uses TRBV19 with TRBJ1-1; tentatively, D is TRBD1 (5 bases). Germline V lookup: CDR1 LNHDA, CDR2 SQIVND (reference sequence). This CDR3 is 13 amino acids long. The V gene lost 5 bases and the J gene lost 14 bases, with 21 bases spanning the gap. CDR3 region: CASSPRVGGGGFF. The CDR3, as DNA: TGTGCCAGTAGTCCCAGAGTGGGGGGAGGTGGCTTCTTT.